The 9 T cell receptor beta chains below come from one sample, sequenced in a study of blood T cell repertoires in COVID-19. Sequenced by immunoSEQ multiplex PCR; TCRdb stores in-frame clones only, minus some. The table has about 380,000 clones, 85% to 90% seen once. The sample comprised PBMCs or T cells enriched from blood (not recorded which). Receptors were obtained from a woman aged 18-29 years who had recovered from COVID-19.

This clone appeared a single time. V is TRBV7-9 and J is TRBJ1-3, with D tentatively TRBD1 (6 bases). Germline-derived CDR1 and CDR2 are SEHNR and FQNEAQ (reference sequence). With 5 bases removed from V and 4 bases from J, the gap between germline ends came to 9 bases. The CDR3 has 13 residues. CDR3 sequence reads: CASSQDRGNTIYF. The CDR3 bases are TGTGCCAGCAGCCAAGACAGGGGAAACACCATATATTTT.

The V gene is TRBV9, the J gene TRBJ2-1, with TRBD2 matching over 8 bases. CDR1 SGDLS and CDR2 YYNGEE come from the germline V gene. Germline trimming cut 4 bases from V and 2 bases from J; bases unmatched to any gene: 8. CDR3 length: 16 amino acids. The CDR3 here is CASSSPGRDPYNEQFF. CDR3 DNA sequence: TGTGCCAGCAGCTCCCCCGGGAGGGACCCCTACAATGAGCAGTTCTTC.

DNA of the CDR3: TGTGCCAGCTCCGTTGTCCGGGGGGGCAATGAGCAGTTCTTC. Translated, it gives CASSVVRGGNEQFF. The chain couples TRBV7-2 to TRBJ2-1; 8 positions match TRBD2. CDR1 and CDR2 from the germline V gene are SGHTA and FQGNSA. The CDR3 loop spans 14 amino acids. V lost 8 bases and J lost 6; bases outside the gene matches: 9.

This clone turned up a few times. The chain employs TRBV27 and TRBJ2-7; 8 nucleotides line up with TRBD1. This CDR3 region has 15 residues. Germline V gene lookup returns CDR1 MNHEY and CDR2 SMNVEV (reference sequence). After removal of 5 bases from V and 5 bases from J, the junction contained 11 bases not matched to a gene. Here the CDR3 reads CASSPARGPKDEQYF. In DNA, the CDR3 is TGTGCCAGCAGTCCCGCCAGGGGGCCTAAGGACGAGCAGTACTTC.

This chain uses TRBV4-1 with TRBJ1-1; D is unresolved. This CDR3 spans 15 amino acids. The V end lost 0 bases, the J end lost 3 bases, and 11 bases lay between the germline ends. The germline CDR1 and CDR2 sequences are MGHRA and YSYEKL. Here the CDR3 reads CASSQDLGYYTEAFF. The CDR3 coding sequence is TGCGCCAGCAGCCAAGATCTCGGGTACTACACTGAAGCTTTCTTT.

The chain recombines TRBV3-1 (or the pseudogene TRBV3-2) with TRBJ2-5; D is perhaps TRBD2 (5 bases). Trimming removed 8 bases from V and 1 base from J, with 11 bases in between. Per germline, CDR1 LGHDT and CDR2 YNNKEL (reference sequence). The CDR3 totals 13 residues. Here the CDR3 reads CASGIRGQETQYF. The CDR3 bases are TGTGCCAGCGGGATCCGGGGCCAAGAGACCCAGTACTTC.

The chain links TRBV7-3 to TRBJ2-2; tentative D call: TRBD2 (5 bases). Germline CDR1 reads SGHTA; CDR2 reads FQGTGA. The V gene lost 5 bases and the J gene lost 7 bases, with 5 bases spanning the gap. CDR3 length equals 11 residues. The CDR3 sequence is CASSRDGELFF. CDR3 nucleotides: TGTGCCAGCAGCCGGGACGGGGAGCTGTTTTTT.

The V call is TRBV10-2, the J call TRBJ2-3; TRBD2 matches at 8 bases. V shed 5 bases, J shed 0 bases, and the junction held 4 bases outside the gene matches. The CDR3 loop spans 15 amino acids. CDR1 is WSHSY and CDR2 is SAAADI in the germline V gene. Written as DNA, the CDR3 is TGCGCCAGCAGTCGAGCGGGGGACAGCACAGATACGCAGTATTTT. Its protein is CASSRAGDSTDTQYF.

The genes are TRBV30 and TRBJ2-1; 10 bases agree with TRBD1. CDR3 length equals 14 residues. The V segment lost 3 bases and the J segment 3 bases; nucleotides outside the gene matches: 2. Germline V gives CDR1 GTSNPN, CDR2 SVGIG (reference sequence). In nucleotides, the CDR3 is TGTGCCTGGAGGACAGGGGGCCTCTACAATGAGCAGTTCTTC. As protein: CAWRTGGLYNEQFF.